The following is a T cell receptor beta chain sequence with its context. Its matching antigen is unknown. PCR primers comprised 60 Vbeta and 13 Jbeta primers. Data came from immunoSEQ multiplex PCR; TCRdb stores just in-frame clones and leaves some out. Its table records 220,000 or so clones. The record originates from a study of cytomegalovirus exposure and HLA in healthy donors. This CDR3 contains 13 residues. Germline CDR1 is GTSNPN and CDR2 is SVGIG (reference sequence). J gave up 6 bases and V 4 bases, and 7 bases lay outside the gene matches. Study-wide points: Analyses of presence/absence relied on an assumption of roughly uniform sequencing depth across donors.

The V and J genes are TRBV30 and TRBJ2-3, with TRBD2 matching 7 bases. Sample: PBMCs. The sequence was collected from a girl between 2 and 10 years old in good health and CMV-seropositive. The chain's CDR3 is CAWKGGFGDTQYF. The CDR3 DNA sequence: TGTGCCTGGAAGGGAGGGTTCGGGGATACGCAGTATTTT.